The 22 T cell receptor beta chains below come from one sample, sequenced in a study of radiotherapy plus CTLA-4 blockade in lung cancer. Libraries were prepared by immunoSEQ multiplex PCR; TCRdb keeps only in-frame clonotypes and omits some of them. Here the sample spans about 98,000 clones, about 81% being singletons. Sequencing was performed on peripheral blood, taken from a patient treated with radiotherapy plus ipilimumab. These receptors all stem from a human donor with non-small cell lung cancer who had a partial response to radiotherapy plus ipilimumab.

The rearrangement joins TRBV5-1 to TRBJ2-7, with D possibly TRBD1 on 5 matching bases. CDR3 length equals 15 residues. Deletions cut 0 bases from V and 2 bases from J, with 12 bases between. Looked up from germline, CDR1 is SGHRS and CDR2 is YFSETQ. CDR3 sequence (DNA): TGCGCCAGCAGCTTGGGTCGCCAGGGTGCCTACGAGCAGTACTTC. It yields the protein CASSLGRQGAYEQYF. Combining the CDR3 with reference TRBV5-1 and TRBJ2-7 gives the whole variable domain KAGVTQTPRYLIKTRGQQVTLSCSPISGHRSVSWYQQTPGQGLQFLFEYFSETQRNKGNFPGRFSGRQFSNSRSEMNVSTLELGDSALYLCASSLGRQGAYEQYFGPGTRLTVT.

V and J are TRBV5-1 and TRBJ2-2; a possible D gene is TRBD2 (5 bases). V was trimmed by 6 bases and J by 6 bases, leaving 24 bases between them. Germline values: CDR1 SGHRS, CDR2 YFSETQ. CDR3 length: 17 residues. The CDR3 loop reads CASTPPGLEGYAGELFF. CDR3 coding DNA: TGCGCCAGCACCCCACCGGGCCTCGAGGGATACGCCGGGGAGCTGTTTTTT. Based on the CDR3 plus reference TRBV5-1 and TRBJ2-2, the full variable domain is KAGVTQTPRYLIKTRGQQVTLSCSPISGHRSVSWYQQTPGQGLQFLFEYFSETQRNKGNFPGRFSGRQFSNSRSEMNVSTLELGDSALYLCASTPPGLEGYAGELFFGEGSRLTVL.

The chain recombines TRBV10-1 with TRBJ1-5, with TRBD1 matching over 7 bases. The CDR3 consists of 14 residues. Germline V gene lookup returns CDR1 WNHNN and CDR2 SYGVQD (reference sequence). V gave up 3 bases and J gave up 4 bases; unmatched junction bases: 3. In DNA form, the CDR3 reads TGCGCCAGCAGTGAAGGGACAGTGAATCAGCCCCAGCATTTT. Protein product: CASSEGTVNQPQHF.

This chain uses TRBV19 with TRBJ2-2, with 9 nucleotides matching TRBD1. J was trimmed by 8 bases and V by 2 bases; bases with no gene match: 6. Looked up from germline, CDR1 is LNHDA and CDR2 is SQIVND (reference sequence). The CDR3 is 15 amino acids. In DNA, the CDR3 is TGTGCCAGTAGTATAACGAGGGACAGGGTGGGGGAGCTGTTTTTT. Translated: CASSITRDRVGELFF.

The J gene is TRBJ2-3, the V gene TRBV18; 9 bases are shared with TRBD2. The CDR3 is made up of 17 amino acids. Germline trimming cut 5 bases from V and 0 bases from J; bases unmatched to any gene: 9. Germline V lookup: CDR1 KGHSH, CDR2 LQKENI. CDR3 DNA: TGTGCCAGCTCAGAGACTAGCGGAATTACTAGCACAGATACGCAGTATTTT. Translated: CASSETSGITSTDTQYF.

In DNA form, the CDR3 reads TGCGCCAGCAGCTTGTGTGAGGATAATCAGCCCCAGCATTTT. It yields the protein CASSLCEDNQPQHF. The chain carries TRBV5-1 and TRBJ1-5; D gene uncertain. CDR1 and CDR2 from the germline V gene are SGHRS and YFSETQ. There are 14 residues in the CDR3. Trimming removed 1 base from V and 4 bases from J, with 9 bases in between.

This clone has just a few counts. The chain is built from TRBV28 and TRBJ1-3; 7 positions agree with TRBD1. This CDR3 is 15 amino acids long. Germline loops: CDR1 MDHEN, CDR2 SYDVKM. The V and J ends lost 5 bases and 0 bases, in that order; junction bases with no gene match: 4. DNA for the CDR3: TGTGCCAGCAGTCTGACAGGGATCTCTGGAAACACCATATATTTT. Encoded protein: CASSLTGISGNTIYF.

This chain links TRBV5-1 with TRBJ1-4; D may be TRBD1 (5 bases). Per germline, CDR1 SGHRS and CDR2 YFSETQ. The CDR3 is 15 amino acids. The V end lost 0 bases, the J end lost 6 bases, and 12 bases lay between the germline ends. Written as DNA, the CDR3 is TGCGCCAGCAGCTTGGTCGGGGGTCCCCATGAAAAACTGTTTTTT. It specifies CASSLVGGPHEKLFF.

CDR3 sequence reads: CAISAEQGPPGNTIYF. DNA for the CDR3: TGTGCCATCAGTGCCGAACAGGGGCCCCCTGGAAACACCATATATTTT. The rearrangement joins TRBV10-3 to TRBJ1-3; 7 bases map to TRBD1. Germline CDR1 ENHRY, CDR2 SYGVKD. This CDR3 has 16 amino acids. J was trimmed by 2 bases and V by 4 bases; bases with no gene match: 8.

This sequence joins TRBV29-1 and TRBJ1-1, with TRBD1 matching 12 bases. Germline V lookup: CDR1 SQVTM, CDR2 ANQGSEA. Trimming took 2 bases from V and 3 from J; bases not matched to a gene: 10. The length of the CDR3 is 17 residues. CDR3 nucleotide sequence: TGCAGCGTTGAATTGGGGACAGGGGGCGCGTGGGACACTGAAGCTTTCTTT. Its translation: CSVELGTGGAWDTEAFF.

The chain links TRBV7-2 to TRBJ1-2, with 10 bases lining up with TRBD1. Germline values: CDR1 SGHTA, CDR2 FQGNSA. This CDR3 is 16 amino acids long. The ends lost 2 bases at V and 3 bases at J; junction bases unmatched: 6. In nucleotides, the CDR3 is TGTGCCAGCAGCTTAACTTCCGGACAGGGGGACTATGGCTACACCTTC. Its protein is CASSLTSGQGDYGYTF. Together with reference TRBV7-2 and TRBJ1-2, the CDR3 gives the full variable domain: GAGVSQSPSNKVTEKGKDVELRCDPISGHTALYWYRQSLGQGLEFLIYFQGNSAPDKSGLPSDRFSAERTGGSVSTLTIQRTQQEDSAVYLCASSLTSGQGDYGYTFGSGTRLTVV.

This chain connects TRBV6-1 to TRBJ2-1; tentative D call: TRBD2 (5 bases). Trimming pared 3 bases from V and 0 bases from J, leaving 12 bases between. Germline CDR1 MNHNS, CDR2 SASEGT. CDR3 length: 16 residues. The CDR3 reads CASSDSSASSYNEQFF. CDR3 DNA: TGTGCCAGCAGTGATAGTAGCGCGAGCTCCTACAATGAGCAGTTCTTC.

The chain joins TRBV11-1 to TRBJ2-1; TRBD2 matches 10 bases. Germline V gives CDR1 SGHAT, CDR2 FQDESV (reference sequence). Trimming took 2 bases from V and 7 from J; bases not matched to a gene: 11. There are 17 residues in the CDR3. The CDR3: CASSLNPSGRAGNEQFF. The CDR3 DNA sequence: TGTGCCAGCAGCTTAAACCCCAGCGGGAGGGCCGGGAATGAGCAGTTCTTC.

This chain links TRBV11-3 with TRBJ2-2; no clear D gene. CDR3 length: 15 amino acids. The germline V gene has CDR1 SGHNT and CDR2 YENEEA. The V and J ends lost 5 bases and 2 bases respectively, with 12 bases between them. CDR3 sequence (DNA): TGTGCCAGCAGCCTCGACAAGGTTAACACCGGGGAGCTGTTTTTT. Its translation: CASSLDKVNTGELFF.

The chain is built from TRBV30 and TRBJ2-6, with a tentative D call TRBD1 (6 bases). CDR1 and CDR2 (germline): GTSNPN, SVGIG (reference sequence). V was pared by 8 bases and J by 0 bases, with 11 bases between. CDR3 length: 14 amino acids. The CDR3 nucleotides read TGTGCCCAGTCAGGGGTCTCTGGGGCCAACGTCCTGACTTTC. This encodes CAQSGVSGANVLTF.

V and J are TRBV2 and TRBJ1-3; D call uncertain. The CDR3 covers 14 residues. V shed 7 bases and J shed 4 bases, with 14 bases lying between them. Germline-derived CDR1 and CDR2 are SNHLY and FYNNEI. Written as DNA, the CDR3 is TGTGCCAGCACCGAAACGGGGTTCGGAAACACCATATATTTT. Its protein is CASTETGFGNTIYF. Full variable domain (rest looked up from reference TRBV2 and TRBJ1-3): EPEVTQTPSHQVTQMGQEVILRCVPISNHLYFYWYRQILGQKVEFLVSFYNNEISEKSEIFDDQFSVERPDGSNFTLKIRSTKLEDSAMYFCASTETGFGNTIYFGEGSWLTVV.

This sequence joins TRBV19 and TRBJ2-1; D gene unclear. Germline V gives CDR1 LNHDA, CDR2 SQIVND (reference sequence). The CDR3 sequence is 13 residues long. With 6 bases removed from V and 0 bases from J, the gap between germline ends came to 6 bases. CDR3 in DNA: TGTGCCAGTAGACAGAGCTCCTACAATGAGCAGTTCTTC. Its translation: CASRQSSYNEQFF.

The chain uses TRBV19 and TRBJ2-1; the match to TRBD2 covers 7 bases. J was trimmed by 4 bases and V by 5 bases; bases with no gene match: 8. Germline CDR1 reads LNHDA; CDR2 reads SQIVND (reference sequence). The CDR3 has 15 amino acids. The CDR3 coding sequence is TGTGCCAGTAGTTTCCCTAGCGGATCTTACAATGAGCAGTTCTTC. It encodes CASSFPSGSYNEQFF. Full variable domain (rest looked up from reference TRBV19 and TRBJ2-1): DGGITQSPKYLFRKEGQNVTLSCEQNLNHDAMYWYRQDPGQGLRLIYYSQIVNDFQKGDIAEGYSVSREKKESFPLTVTSAQKNPTAFYLCASSFPSGSYNEQFFGPGTRLTVL.

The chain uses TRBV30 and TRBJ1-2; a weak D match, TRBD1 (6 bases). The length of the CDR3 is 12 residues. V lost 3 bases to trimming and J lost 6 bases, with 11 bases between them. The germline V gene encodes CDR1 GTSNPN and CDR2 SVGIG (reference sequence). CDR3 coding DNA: TGTGCCTGGAGCGGACAGAGCAATGGCTACACCTTC. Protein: CAWSGQSNGYTF. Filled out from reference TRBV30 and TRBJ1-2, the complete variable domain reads SQTIHQWPATLVQPVGSPLSLECTVEGTSNPNLYWYRQAAGRGLQLLFYSVGIGQISSEVPQNLSASRPQDRQFILSSKKLLLSDSGFYLCAWSGQSNGYTFGSGTRLTVV.

The CDR3 coding sequence is TGTGCCAGCAGCGAGCCCCCGAATGAGCAGTTCTTC. Residues: CASSEPPNEQFF. The J gene is TRBJ2-1, the V gene TRBV9; D is unclear. Germline V CDR1 and CDR2: SGDLS, YYNGEE. The CDR3 runs 12 residues. The V end lost 3 bases, the J end lost 7 bases, and 8 bases lay between the germline ends.

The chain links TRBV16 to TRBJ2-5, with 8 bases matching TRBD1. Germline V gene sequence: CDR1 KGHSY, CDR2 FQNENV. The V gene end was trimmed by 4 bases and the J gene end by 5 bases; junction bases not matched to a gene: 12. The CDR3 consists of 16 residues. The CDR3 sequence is CASSLGQGGVMETQYF. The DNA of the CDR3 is TGTGCCAGCAGCCTCGGACAGGGAGGTGTGATGGAGACCCAGTACTTC.

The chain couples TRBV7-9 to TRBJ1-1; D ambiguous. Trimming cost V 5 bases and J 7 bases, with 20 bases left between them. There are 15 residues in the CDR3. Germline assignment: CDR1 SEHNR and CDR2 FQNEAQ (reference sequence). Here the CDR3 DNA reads TGTGCCAGCAGCCCTCCATCGTTTTCTCGGAGTGAAGCTTTCTTT. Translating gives CASSPPSFSRSEAFF.